The 21 T cell receptor beta chains listed next were all sequenced from one sample in a study of radiotherapy plus CTLA-4 blockade in lung cancer. Using immunoSEQ multiplex PCR, the repertoire was profiled, and TCRdb retains in-frame clones only, with some absent. The repertoire holds roughly 32,000 clones, with roughly 70% as singletons. This sample comprised peripheral blood, obtained from a patient treated with radiotherapy plus ipilimumab. These receptors all come from a human donor with non-small cell lung cancer who had stable disease on radiotherapy plus ipilimumab.

By share, this clone counts as medium-sized (0.01 to 0.1%). This chain joins TRBV4-3 and TRBJ1-1; D ambiguous. The CDR3 loop spans 15 amino acids. V lost 0 bases and J 0 bases, leaving 8 bases between the germline ends. Looked up from germline, CDR1 is LGHNA and CDR2 is YSLEER. The CDR3 region is CASSQDLGMNTEAFF. The CDR3 DNA is TGCGCCAGCAGCCAAGATCTTGGTATGAACACTGAAGCTTTCTTT.

This clone was picked up a small number of times. The V and J genes are TRBV19 and TRBJ2-1; D may be TRBD2 (6 bases). Trimming stripped 5 bases from V and 6 bases from J, with 17 bases between. The CDR3 extends over 15 amino acids. Germline-derived CDR1 and CDR2 are LNHDA and SQIVND (reference sequence). The CDR3 bases are TGTGCCAGTAGTGGGATGGCGGGGAACAGCAATGAGCAGTTCTTC. It encodes CASSGMAGNSNEQFF. Filled out from reference TRBV19 and TRBJ2-1, the complete variable domain reads DGGITQSPKYLFRKEGQNVTLSCEQNLNHDAMYWYRQDPGQGLRLIYYSQIVNDFQKGDIAEGYSVSREKKESFPLTVTSAQKNPTAFYLCASSGMAGNSNEQFFGPGTRLTVL.

This clone appeared once. J is TRBJ1-3 and V is TRBV18, with a weak D call TRBD1 (5 bases). CDR1 is KGHSH, CDR2 LQKENI, per germline. This CDR3 spans 14 amino acids. Trimming left V 3 bases short and J 4 bases short, with 10 bases between. The CDR3 protein is CASSPRGEGNTIYF. The CDR3 nucleotides are TGTGCCAGCTCACCCCGGGGGGAAGGAAACACCATATATTTT.

The chain has TRBV6-1 and TRBJ2-5; 7 bases line up with TRBD2. Losses at the gene ends were 1 base for V and 9 bases for J; bases not matched to a gene: 8. The germline V gene has CDR1 MNHNS and CDR2 SASEGT. CDR3 length: 14 amino acids. CDR3 nucleotide sequence: TGTGCCAGCAGTGAAGTCGGCGGGAGAGGGCCCCAGTACTTC. As protein: CASSEVGGRGPQYF.

The V gene is TRBV9, the J gene TRBJ2-1; TRBD1 matches at 7 bases. Trimming at V came to 9 bases and at J to 4 bases, leaving 10 bases not matched to a gene. This CDR3 has 14 residues. Per the germline V gene, CDR1 is SGDLS and CDR2 is YYNGEE. As DNA, the CDR3 is TGTGCCACCGCGGCCGGGACAGCATACAATGAGCAGTTCTTC. Residues: CATAAGTAYNEQFF.

The sample holds a few counts of this clone. This chain links TRBV29-1 with TRBJ1-1; TRBD1 matches 7 bases. The V and J ends lost 5 bases and 7 bases, in that order; junction bases with no gene match: 13. The CDR3 has 14 amino acids. Germline V gene lookup returns CDR1 SQVTM and CDR2 ANQGSEA. CDR3 DNA sequence: TGCAGCGTTAACCGGGACAGTGAACGCCGTGAAGCTTTCTTT. It encodes CSVNRDSERREAFF.

The chain combines TRBV6-1 with TRBJ2-1, with 16 bases matching TRBD2. Losses at the gene ends were 4 bases for V and 4 bases for J; bases not matched to a gene: 4. The length of the CDR3 is 17 residues. Germline CDR1 and CDR2: MNHNS and SASEGT. CDR3 bases: TGTGCCAGCAGTGGGGGGACTAGCGGGAGGGGTTACAATGAGCAGTTCTTC. Amino acids: CASSGGTSGRGYNEQFF.

This clone came up a few times. The chain employs TRBV4-3 and TRBJ2-7, with D perhaps being TRBD1 or TRBD2 (5 bases each). Germline loops: CDR1 LGHNA, CDR2 YSLEER. V gave up 4 bases and J gave up 2 bases, with 18 bases separating them. The CDR3 spans 16 residues. The CDR3 bases are TGCGCCAGCAGCCTCCACCCTTTCGGGACCACCTACGAGCAGTACTTC. Translation: CASSLHPFGTTYEQYF.

This clone has more than one count but fewer than ten. V usage is TRBV11-2 and J usage is TRBJ2-1, with no clear D. V was clipped by 5 bases and J by 4 bases, with 18 bases between them. Looked up from germline, CDR1 is SGHAT and CDR2 is FQNNGV. The CDR3 extends over 16 amino acids. The CDR3 protein is CASSRLMGNRYNEQFF. The CDR3 nucleotides read TGTGCCAGCAGCCGGTTGATGGGGAACCGGTACAATGAGCAGTTCTTC.

The sample holds a few counts of this clone. The V gene is TRBV4-1, the J gene TRBJ2-2; weak D call: TRBD1 (5 bases). Germline V gives CDR1 MGHRA, CDR2 YSYEKL. V was pared by 1 base and J by 1 base, with 10 bases between. The CDR3 sequence is 16 residues long. CDR3 nucleotides: TGCGCCAGCAGCCAAGCTCCCAGGGTGAACACCGGGGAGCTGTTTTTT. Translation: CASSQAPRVNTGELFF.

The chain joins TRBV27 to TRBJ2-6, with D hard to call. This CDR3 is 15 amino acids long. V lost 6 bases and J 0 bases, leaving 9 bases between the germline ends. Germline lookup yields CDR1 MNHEY and CDR2 SMNVEV (reference sequence). The CDR3 bases are TGTGCCAGCAGAGAAGCAGGCTCTGGGGCCAACGTCCTGACTTTC. This translates into CASREAGSGANVLTF.

V usage is TRBV6-1 and J usage is TRBJ1-1, with TRBD1 matching 7 bases. J was trimmed by 5 bases and V by 5 bases; bases with no gene match: 8. Germline CDR1 and CDR2: MNHNS and SASEGT. The CDR3 has 14 amino acids. CDR3 sequence: CASSQTQGRTEAFF. Here the CDR3 DNA reads TGTGCCAGCAGTCAAACACAGGGGAGGACTGAAGCTTTCTTT.

V usage is TRBV13 and J usage is TRBJ2-7, with D hard to call. The CDR3 totals 16 residues. V was clipped by 5 bases and J by 5 bases, with 22 bases between them. From germline, CDR1 is PRHDT and CDR2 FYEKMQ (reference sequence). The CDR3 is CASSTLRSSRQDEQYF. CDR3 DNA sequence: TGTGCCAGCAGCACTCTCAGGTCCTCCCGCCAGGACGAGCAGTACTTC.

The V and J genes are TRBV2 and TRBJ1-1; D unresolved. This CDR3 contains 13 residues. With 5 bases removed from V and 6 bases from J, the gap between germline ends came to 13 bases. CDR1 SNHLY and CDR2 FYNNEI come from the germline V gene. Written as DNA, the CDR3 is TGTGCCAGCAGTACGAAGGTTGGATCTGAAGCTTTCTTT. This gives the protein CASSTKVGSEAFF.

The chain combines TRBV14 with TRBJ1-4, with 7 bases that match TRBD1. After removal of 0 bases from V and 7 bases from J, the junction contained 8 bases not matched to a gene. Looked up from germline, CDR1 is SGHDN and CDR2 is FVKESK. The CDR3 sequence is 16 residues long. The CDR3 reads CASSQELDRVTEKLFF. CDR3 DNA: TGTGCCAGCAGCCAAGAGCTAGACAGGGTAACTGAAAAACTGTTTTTT. Variable domain in full (rest from reference TRBV14 and TRBJ1-4): EAGVTQFPSHSVIEKGQTVTLRCDPISGHDNLYWYRRVMGKEIKFLLHFVKESKQDESGMPNNRFLAERTGGTYSTLKVQPAELEDSGVYFCASSQELDRVTEKLFFGSGTQLSVL.

The V call is TRBV7-9, the J call TRBJ2-3; 11 positions match TRBD2. V lost 5 bases to trimming and J lost 4 bases; unmatched junction nucleotides: 14. CDR3 length equals 18 residues. CDR1 is SEHNR and CDR2 is FQNEAQ in the germline V gene (reference sequence). DNA for the CDR3: TGTGCCAGCAGCCCTGGCCCCCCTAGCGGGAGGACAGCAGATACGCAGTATTTT. Amino acid sequence: CASSPGPPSGRTADTQYF.

The rearrangement joins TRBV19 to TRBJ2-3, with a weak D call TRBD2 (5 bases). There are 13 residues in the CDR3. Trimming removed 1 base from V and 4 bases from J, with 6 bases in between. Germline assignment: CDR1 LNHDA and CDR2 SQIVND (reference sequence). Here the CDR3 DNA reads TGTGCCAGTAGTATAGGAGGGCCAGATACGCAGTATTTT. Translating gives CASSIGGPDTQYF.

This clone has only a few counts. The chain recombines TRBV4-1 with TRBJ2-7, with 8 positions matching TRBD1. The germline CDR1 and CDR2 sequences are MGHRA and YSYEKL. J was trimmed by 3 bases and V by 0 bases; bases with no gene match: 10. This CDR3 has 17 residues. CDR3 DNA sequence: TGCGCCAGCAGCCAAGAGAAGACAGGGGCCGGGGGCTACGAGCAGTACTTC. It translates to CASSQEKTGAGGYEQYF.

This chain uses TRBV6-5 with TRBJ1-5; D possibly corresponds to TRBD1 (5 bases). Deletions cut 5 bases from V and 2 bases from J, with 10 bases between. This CDR3 contains 14 residues. Germline loops: CDR1 MNHEY, CDR2 SVGAGI. The CDR3 bases are TGTGCCAGCAGTGGGGGGTTCGGCAATCAGCCCCAGCATTTT. Residues: CASSGGFGNQPQHF.

The CDR3 protein is CASSDLRSCRGAKNIQYF. DNA of the CDR3: TGTGCCAGCAGTGATCTAAGGTCCTGTCGGGGAGCCAAAAACATTCAGTACTTC. This chain joins TRBV25-1 and TRBJ2-4; D is possibly TRBD2 (5 bases). The CDR3 length is 18 residues. Germline V gene sequence: CDR1 MGHDK, CDR2 SYGVNS. Trimming pared 3 bases from V and 0 bases from J, leaving 18 bases between.

The gene calls are TRBV19 and TRBJ1-1; the D is unclear. The length of the CDR3 is 14 residues. Germline loops: CDR1 LNHDA, CDR2 SQIVND (reference sequence). With 8 bases removed from V and 0 bases from J, the gap between germline ends came to 13 bases. CDR3 region: CASGGRLMNTEAFF. The DNA for the CDR3 is TGTGCCAGTGGAGGACGGCTCATGAACACTGAAGCTTTCTTT.